These T cell receptor beta chains were read from a single sample in a study of T cells in Graves' hyperthyroidism and ophthalmopathy. MiXCR, run by TCRdb on the multiplex PCR reads, gives a single entry per CDR3 protein. The sample carries hundreds of thousands of distinct CDR3 sequences, over 15% recorded once. Sequencing used blood. The receptors originated from a woman between 18 and 29 years old with Graves' ophthalmopathy. The CDR3 runs from the conserved cysteine through the conserved F or W. A D gene is named only where the DNA matches it firmly. Only some rows state a clone size, as once, few, many or a class for expanded clones.

TRBV7-6,TRBJ2-3,-,few,TGTGCCAGCAGCATAAGTGGGGGCTCAGATACGCAGTATTTT,CASSISGGSDTQYF
TRBV13,TRBJ1-6,-,many,TGTGCCAGCGGTGGAGGGAACTCACCCCTCCACTTT,CASGGGNSPLHF
TRBV9,TRBJ1-1,-,many,TGTGCCAGCAGCGTGATAAGTGGGGAGAACACTGAAGCTTTCTTT,CASSVISGENTEAFF
TRBV28,TRBJ2-3,-,few,TGTGCCAGCAGTTTTGTACGCGAACCACCCACATATACGCAGTATTTT,CASSFVREPPTYTQYF
TRBV30,TRBJ1-6,TRBD1,many,TGTGCCTGGAGTAGGGACAGTAATTCACCCCTCCACTTT,CAWSRDSNSPLHF
TRBV6-1,TRBJ1-2,-,few,TGTGCCAGCAGTGACGGGGCAGGGGTAACATATGGCTACACCTTC,CASSDGAGVTYGYTF
TRBV18,TRBJ2-1,-,few,TGTGCCAGCTCTCCTAGGGACAATGAGCAGCTCTTC,CASSPRDNEQLF
TRBV28,TRBJ2-5,-,-,TGTGCCAGCAGTGCCGCCCTGGAGACCCAGTACTTC,CASSAALETQYF
TRBV7-9,TRBJ1-4,-,few,TGTGCCAGCAGCTTAGCAGGGTCTGGTTTTAAACTGTTTTTT,CASSLAGSGFKLFF
TRBV28,TRBJ1-5,TRBD1,few,TGTGCCAGCAGTTTCGGGACAGGCTATAGCAATCAGCCCCAGCATTTT,CASSFGTGYSNQPQHF
TRBV9,TRBJ2-1,-,few,TGTGCCAGCAGCGTAGGGTGGAATGAGCAGTTCTTC,CASSVGWNEQFF
TRBV7-2,TRBJ2-1,-,-,TGTGCCAGCAGCTTAGGTTTAGCGGAGGCCTACAATGAGCAGTTCTTC,CASSLGLAEAYNEQFF
TRBV6-1,TRBJ1-6,-,-,TGTGCCAGCAGTGAAGGGGGACCGCAATTTGGGGTCTATAATTCACCCCTCCACTTT,CASSEGGPQFGVYNSPLHF
TRBV24-1,TRBJ2-2,TRBD1,many,TGTGCCACCAGTGATTTCGGGACAGGACGGACCGGGGAGCTGTTTTTT,CATSDFGTGRTGELFF